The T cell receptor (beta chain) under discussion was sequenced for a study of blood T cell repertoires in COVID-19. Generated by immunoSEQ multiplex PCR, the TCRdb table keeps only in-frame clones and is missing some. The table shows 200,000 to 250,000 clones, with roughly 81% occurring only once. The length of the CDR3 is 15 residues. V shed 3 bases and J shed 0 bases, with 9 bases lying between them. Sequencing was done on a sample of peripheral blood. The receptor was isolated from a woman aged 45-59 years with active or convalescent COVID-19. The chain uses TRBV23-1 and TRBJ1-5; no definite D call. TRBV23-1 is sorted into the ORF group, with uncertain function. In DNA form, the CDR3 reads TGCGCCAGCAGTCATGGAGGGTATAGCAATCAGCCCCAGCATTTT. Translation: CASSHGGYSNQPQHF.